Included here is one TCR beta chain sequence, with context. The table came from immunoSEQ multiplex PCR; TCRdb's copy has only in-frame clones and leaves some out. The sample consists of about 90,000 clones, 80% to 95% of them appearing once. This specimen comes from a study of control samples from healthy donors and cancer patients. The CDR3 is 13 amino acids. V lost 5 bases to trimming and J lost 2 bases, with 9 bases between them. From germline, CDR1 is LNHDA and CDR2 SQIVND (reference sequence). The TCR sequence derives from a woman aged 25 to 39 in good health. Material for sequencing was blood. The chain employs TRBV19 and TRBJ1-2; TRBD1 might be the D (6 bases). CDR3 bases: TGTGCCAGTAGTTCACAGGGAAACTATGGCTACACCTTC. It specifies CASSSQGNYGYTF.